Presented here are 32 T cell receptor beta chains from one specimen sequenced in a study of vaccination effects on CD4 cells after COVID-19. Data came from immunoSEQ multiplex PCR; TCRdb stores just in-frame clones and leaves some out. The repertoire holds tens of thousands of clones, approximately 81% seen once, with around 19% in the top ten. CD4+ T cells specific for antigen were expanded with viral peptide pools by the ViraFEST assay before sequencing. CD4+ T cells were isolated after less than 13 days of culture. Vaccine recipients lacked prior SARS-CoV-2 infection and had negative nucleocapsid antibodies. Which antigens these TCRs recognize remains unknown. This sample comprised CD4+ T cells from PBMCs cultured with HCoV-NL63 spike peptides, obtained before COVID-19 vaccination. The origin of the receptors is a human donor who received a COVID-19 vaccine.

CDR3 DNA: TGTGCCAGCAGCGTGGGGAGCGGGAGCTCCTACAATGAGCAGTTCTTC. Its protein product is CASSVGSGSSYNEQFF. The chain joins TRBV9 to TRBJ2-1; 8 bases agree with TRBD2. Per germline, CDR1 SGDLS and CDR2 YYNGEE. CDR3 length: 16 residues. The V segment lost 2 bases and the J segment 0 bases; nucleotides outside the gene matches: 4. Together with reference TRBV9 and TRBJ2-1, the CDR3 gives the full variable domain: DSGVTQTPKHLITATGQRVTLRCSPRSGDLSVYWYQQSLDQGLQFLIQYYNGEERAKGNILERFSAQQFPDLHSELNLSSLELGDSALYFCASSVGSGSSYNEQFFGPGTRLTVL.

The chain carries TRBV7-8 and TRBJ1-6, with TRBD1 matching 8 bases. Trimming removed 3 bases from V and 4 bases from J; junction bases left unmatched: 5. Germline lookup yields CDR1 SGHVS and CDR2 FQNEAQ. This CDR3 has 16 amino acids. This chain's CDR3 is CASSFTGGSYNSPLHF. The DNA of the CDR3 is TGTGCCAGCAGCTTCACAGGGGGGTCTTATAATTCACCCCTCCACTTT.

This chain links TRBV29-1 with TRBJ1-1; perhaps TRBD1 as D (6 bases). The CDR3 consists of 16 residues. V dropped 1 base and J dropped 5 bases, with 20 bases sitting between them. Germline V gives CDR1 SQVTM, CDR2 ANQGSEA. CDR3 bases: TGCAGCGTTGAAGGGGGGCCGCTAGGCCGAGGGACTGAAGCTTTCTTT. Translation: CSVEGGPLGRGTEAFF.

The J gene is TRBJ2-5, the V gene TRBV7-2; D is perhaps TRBD2 (6 bases). This CDR3 is 14 amino acids long. Germline lookup yields CDR1 SGHTA and CDR2 FQGNSA. Trimming cost V 5 bases and J 5 bases, with 15 bases left between them. The CDR3 loop is CASSPSRAGETQYF. In DNA form, the CDR3 reads TGTGCCAGCAGCCCCTCCAGGGCGGGGGAGACCCAGTACTTC.

The J gene is TRBJ2-5, the V gene TRBV2, with D tentatively TRBD1 (5 bases). The CDR3 covers 17 residues. Germline lookup yields CDR1 SNHLY and CDR2 FYNNEI. The germline V and J ends were trimmed by 4 bases and 4 bases, with 22 bases remaining between them. CDR3 sequence (DNA): TGTGCCAGCAGTGCAGCCTTAGGGTCTCCAAGGGGAGAGACCCAGTACTTC. Protein product: CASSAALGSPRGETQYF. The full variable domain, its missing parts supplied by reference TRBV2 and TRBJ2-5, is EPEVTQTPSHQVTQMGQEVILRCVPISNHLYFYWYRQILGQKVEFLVSFYNNEISEKSEIFDDQFSVERPDGSNFTLKIRSTKLEDSAMYFCASSAALGSPRGETQYFGPGTRLLVL.

This clone has a handful of counts. The chain recombines TRBV11-2 with TRBJ2-3; D gene uncertain. The CDR3 contains 13 residues. Germline assignment: CDR1 SGHAT and CDR2 FQNNGV. The V and J ends lost 0 bases and 7 bases respectively, with 8 bases between them. The CDR3 here is CASSLEPQNTQYF. For the CDR3, the DNA is TGTGCCAGCAGCTTAGAGCCTCAAAATACGCAGTATTTT.

This clone was found a few times. This chain joins TRBV30 and TRBJ1-2, with D uncertain. Germline values: CDR1 GTSNPN, CDR2 SVGIG (reference sequence). Trimming removed 2 bases from V and 4 bases from J, with 8 bases in between. The CDR3 totals 12 residues. The CDR3 protein is CAWSIDIYGYTF. As DNA, the CDR3 is TGTGCCTGGAGTATCGACATCTATGGCTACACCTTC.

CDR3 sequence (DNA): TGTGCCAGCAGCCCCGGACTAGCGGGCTCCTACAATGAGCAGTTCTTC. Its protein is CASSPGLAGSYNEQFF. The chain has TRBV11-1 and TRBJ2-1; 11 bases agree with TRBD2. CDR3 length: 16 amino acids. Germline values: CDR1 SGHAT, CDR2 FQDESV (reference sequence). Trimming at V came to 5 bases and at J to 0 bases, leaving 3 bases not matched to a gene.

V is TRBV7-9 and J is TRBJ1-1; D gene ambiguous. CDR1 and CDR2 (germline): SEHNR, FQNEAQ (reference sequence). The V and J ends lost 1 base and 2 bases respectively, with 8 bases between them. CDR3 length: 14 amino acids. The CDR3 DNA sequence: TGTGCCAGCAGCTTAGTGGGGAGCAACACTGAAGCTTTCTTT. It encodes CASSLVGSNTEAFF.

The chain has TRBV18 and TRBJ1-4, with D perhaps TRBD1 (6 bases). Germline V lookup: CDR1 KGHSH, CDR2 LQKENI. The V and J ends lost 4 bases and 4 bases respectively, with 13 bases between them. The CDR3 runs to 15 residues. CDR3 in amino acids: CASSLQGPGNEKLFF. The DNA for the CDR3 is TGTGCCAGCTCACTGCAGGGGCCTGGTAATGAAAAACTGTTTTTT.

The chain has TRBV14 and TRBJ2-7; D may correspond to TRBD1 or TRBD2 (5 bases each). Germline lookup yields CDR1 SGHDN and CDR2 FVKESK. The ends were cut back, 0 bases at V and 9 bases at J, with 12 bases in the middle. The length of the CDR3 is 13 residues. The CDR3 DNA reads TGTGCCAGCAGCCAAGATTGGACGGGGACGCAGTACTTC. Translation: CASSQDWTGTQYF.

The gene calls are TRBV5-1 and TRBJ2-2; a weak D match, TRBD2 (5 bases). The length of the CDR3 is 14 residues. Germline values: CDR1 SGHRS, CDR2 YFSETQ. Trimming shortened V by 7 bases and J by 1 base, and 11 bases separated the two germline ends. The CDR3 is CASARTENTGELFF. CDR3 coding DNA: TGCGCCAGCGCCAGGACTGAGAACACCGGGGAGCTGTTTTTT. Full variable domain (remainder filled in from reference TRBV5-1 and TRBJ2-2): KAGVTQTPRYLIKTRGQQVTLSCSPISGHRSVSWYQQTPGQGLQFLFEYFSETQRNKGNFPGRFSGRQFSNSRSEMNVSTLELGDSALYLCASARTENTGELFFGEGSRLTVL.

CDR3 amino acids: CAISESKQRSYEQYF. The DNA for the CDR3 is TGTGCCATCAGTGAGTCGAAACAGCGGAGCTACGAGCAGTACTTC. The chain links TRBV10-3 to TRBJ2-7, with D perhaps matching TRBD2 (5 bases). V dropped 0 bases and J dropped 3 bases, with 12 bases sitting between them. The CDR3 contains 15 residues. Germline-derived CDR1 and CDR2 are ENHRY and SYGVKD.

This clone was seen more than once but under ten times. The genes are TRBV4-1 and TRBJ1-4; 8 bases are a match to TRBD1. The CDR3 loop spans 13 amino acids. Per germline, CDR1 MGHRA and CDR2 YSYEKL. Trimming at V came to 4 bases and at J to 8 bases, leaving 3 bases not matched to a gene. CDR3 in DNA: TGCGCCAGCAGCCTGGGACAGGCGGAAAAACTGTTTTTT. It is translated as CASSLGQAEKLFF.

This clone was counted once. The chain carries TRBV7-6 and TRBJ2-5, with 10 nucleotides matching TRBD2. Germline lookup yields CDR1 SGHVS and CDR2 FNYEAQ. This CDR3 has 15 residues. Trimming removed 1 base from V and 4 bases from J; junction bases left unmatched: 3. The CDR3 reads CASSLGPSGGETQYF. DNA for the CDR3: TGTGCCAGCAGCTTAGGGCCTAGCGGGGGAGAGACCCAGTACTTC.

CDR3 loop: CASSYSRSAPLDEQFF. The DNA of the CDR3 is TGTGCCAGCAGTTACTCGAGATCCGCCCCCTTGGATGAGCAGTTCTTC. V and J are TRBV6-5 and TRBJ2-1; D not certain. Looked up from germline, CDR1 is MNHEY and CDR2 is SVGAGI. The V gene lost 0 bases and the J gene lost 8 bases, with 17 bases spanning the gap. CDR3 size: 16 residues.

This clone rates as medium-sized. The rearrangement joins TRBV5-1 to TRBJ1-2, with D perhaps TRBD1 (5 bases). The CDR3 contains 14 residues. Germline assignment: CDR1 SGHRS and CDR2 YFSETQ. Trimming shortened V by 0 bases and J by 4 bases, and 10 bases separated the two germline ends. This CDR3 is CASSLAQGSYGYTF. Written as DNA, the CDR3 is TGCGCCAGCAGCTTGGCGCAGGGTTCCTATGGCTACACCTTC.

The chain joins TRBV4-1 to TRBJ1-1, with D unclear. Germline assignment: CDR1 MGHRA and CDR2 YSYEKL. The CDR3 consists of 14 residues. V was shortened by 2 bases and J by 0 bases, with 7 bases between the two germline ends. The CDR3 spells CASSQMILNTEAFF. CDR3 bases: TGCGCCAGCAGCCAAATGATCCTGAACACTGAAGCTTTCTTT.

This rearrangement joins TRBV7-3 to TRBJ2-2; the D is unclear. The CDR3 sequence is 13 residues long. V was pared by 4 bases and J by 2 bases, with 5 bases between. CDR1 and CDR2 (germline): SGHTA, FQGTGA. In DNA, the CDR3 is TGTGCCAGCAGCTCTCGTAACACCGGGGAGCTGTTTTTT. This sequence encodes CASSSRNTGELFF.

V usage is TRBV19 and J usage is TRBJ2-2; a weak D match, TRBD1 (5 bases). Looked up from germline, CDR1 is LNHDA and CDR2 is SQIVND (reference sequence). This CDR3 is 14 amino acids long. Trimming removed 7 bases from V and 0 bases from J, with 9 bases in between. CDR3 nucleotide sequence: TGTGCCAGTAACCAGGGCACGAACACCGGGGAGCTGTTTTTT. It codes for CASNQGTNTGELFF.

This clone was observed a few times. The V and J genes are TRBV29-1 and TRBJ2-1, with 8 positions matching TRBD2. Germline lookup yields CDR1 SQVTM and CDR2 ANQGSEA. The CDR3 consists of 14 residues. The junction had 10 bases not matched to a gene; V was cut back by 5 bases and J by 7 bases. Written as DNA, the CDR3 is TGCAGCGTTTATCAGCGGGAGCTGGGGAATGAGCAGTTCTTC. Translating it yields CSVYQRELGNEQFF.

The V gene is TRBV19, the J gene TRBJ2-3; no clear D gene. Germline assignment: CDR1 LNHDA and CDR2 SQIVND (reference sequence). The V end lost 3 bases, the J end lost 5 bases, and 12 bases lay between the germline ends. CDR3 size: 14 residues. Here the CDR3 reads CASSIYGSEDTQYF. The DNA of the CDR3 is TGTGCCAGTAGTATTTACGGGTCGGAAGATACGCAGTATTTT.

This chain uses TRBV7-2 with TRBJ1-6, with 12 bases aligning to TRBD1. This CDR3 contains 17 residues. Losses at the gene ends were 5 bases for V and 8 bases for J; bases not matched to a gene: 10. CDR1 SGHTA and CDR2 FQGNSA come from the germline V gene. CDR3 amino acids: CASSLRGGQGADSPLHF. The CDR3 DNA reads TGTGCCAGCAGCCTGCGGGGGGGACAGGGGGCGGATTCACCCCTCCACTTT.

The chain links TRBV2 to TRBJ2-2; 8 nucleotides align to TRBD1. CDR1 and CDR2 from the germline V gene are SNHLY and FYNNEI. V dropped 6 bases and J dropped 2; count of bases not matched to a gene: 5. The CDR3 runs to 15 residues. The CDR3 is CASRRTGTNTGELFF. The CDR3 nucleotides read TGTGCCAGCAGACGGACAGGGACTAACACCGGGGAGCTGTTTTTT.

The gene calls are TRBV23-1 and TRBJ2-1, with TRBD1 matching over 10 bases. TRBV23-1 counts as an open reading frame of uncertain function. The CDR3 is 15 amino acids. Trimming took 3 bases from V and 2 from J; bases not matched to a gene: 1. Written as DNA, the CDR3 is TGCGCCAGCAGTCACGACAGGGGGCCCTACAATGAGCAGTTCTTC. Its protein product is CASSHDRGPYNEQFF.

The V and J genes are TRBV2 and TRBJ1-5; 7 bases fit TRBD1. Germline V lookup: CDR1 SNHLY, CDR2 FYNNEI. The CDR3 spans 17 residues. V lost 5 bases and J lost 2; bases outside the gene matches: 12. CDR3 in DNA: TGTGCCAGCAGTCCCGGGCTCCACAGGGGTGGCAATCAGCCCCAGCATTTT. This gives the protein CASSPGLHRGGNQPQHF.

The gene calls are TRBV12-3 or TRBV12-4 and TRBJ2-7; D possibly uses TRBD1 or TRBD2 (5 bases each). V gave up 0 bases and J gave up 6 bases, with 9 bases separating them. CDR3 length: 13 residues. In nucleotides, the CDR3 is TGTGCCAGCAGTTTAGCCGAGGGGTCCGAGCAGTACTTC. Its protein product is CASSLAEGSEQYF.

This chain connects TRBV3-1 (or the pseudogene TRBV3-2) to TRBJ2-2, with D unclear. This CDR3 is built from 15 residues. CDR1 is LGHDT and CDR2 is YNNKEL in the germline V gene (reference sequence). Trimming removed 4 bases from V and 5 bases from J, with 14 bases in between. Here the CDR3 reads CASSPDPGITGELFF. CDR3 DNA: TGTGCCAGCAGCCCGGACCCCGGCATAACCGGGGAGCTGTTTTTT.

V usage is TRBV7-6 and J usage is TRBJ2-6; D unresolved. V lost 5 bases, J lost 4 bases, and 12 bases lay in between. Germline V lookup: CDR1 SGHVS, CDR2 FNYEAQ. The CDR3 consists of 15 residues. The CDR3 region has the DNA TGTGCCAGCAGCCAGTTTGAAGGGGGGGCCAACGTCCTGACTTTC. Translated: CASSQFEGGANVLTF.

This chain joins TRBV30 and TRBJ2-1, with a tentative D call TRBD2 (6 bases). Trimming cost V 0 bases and J 8 bases, with 11 bases left between them. Germline CDR1 and CDR2: GTSNPN and SVGIG (reference sequence). This CDR3 has 13 amino acids. The CDR3 sequence: CAWSVLAPYEQFF. The DNA of the CDR3 is TGTGCCTGGAGTGTACTAGCTCCATATGAGCAGTTCTTC.

The CDR3 protein is CASSQVTGNQPQHF. Here the CDR3 DNA reads TGCGCCAGCAGCCAAGTAACCGGTAATCAGCCCCAGCATTTT. V usage is TRBV4-3 and J usage is TRBJ1-5, with D unresolved. The CDR3 has 14 amino acids. V lost 1 base to trimming and J lost 4 bases, with 8 bases between them. Looked up from germline, CDR1 is LGHNA and CDR2 is YSLEER.

The chain uses TRBV9 and TRBJ2-2, with D unclear. CDR3 length equals 14 residues. Germline V gene data show CDR1 as SGDLS and CDR2 as YYNGEE. The germline V and J ends were trimmed by 3 bases and 2 bases, with 8 bases remaining between them. CDR3: CASSAPSNTGELFF. In DNA, the CDR3 is TGTGCCAGCAGCGCCCCGTCCAACACCGGGGAGCTGTTTTTT. The variable domain in full, with the rest retrieved from reference TRBV9 and TRBJ2-2, is DSGVTQTPKHLITATGQRVTLRCSPRSGDLSVYWYQQSLDQGLQFLIQYYNGEERAKGNILERFSAQQFPDLHSELNLSSLELGDSALYFCASSAPSNTGELFFGEGSRLTVL.